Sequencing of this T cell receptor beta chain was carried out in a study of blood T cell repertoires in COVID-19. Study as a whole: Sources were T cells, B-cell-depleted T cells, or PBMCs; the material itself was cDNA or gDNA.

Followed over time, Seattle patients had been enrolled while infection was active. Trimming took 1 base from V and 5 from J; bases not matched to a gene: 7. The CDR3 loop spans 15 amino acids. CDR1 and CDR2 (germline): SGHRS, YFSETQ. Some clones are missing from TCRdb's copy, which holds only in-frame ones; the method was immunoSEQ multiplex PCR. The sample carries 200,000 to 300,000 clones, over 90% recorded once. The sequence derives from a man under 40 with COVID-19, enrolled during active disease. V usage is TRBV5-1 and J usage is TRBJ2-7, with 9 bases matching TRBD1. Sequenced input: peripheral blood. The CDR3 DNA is TGCGCCAGCAGCTTGCTCCCGGGACAGGGCAACGAGCAGTACTTC. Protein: CASSLLPGQGNEQYF.